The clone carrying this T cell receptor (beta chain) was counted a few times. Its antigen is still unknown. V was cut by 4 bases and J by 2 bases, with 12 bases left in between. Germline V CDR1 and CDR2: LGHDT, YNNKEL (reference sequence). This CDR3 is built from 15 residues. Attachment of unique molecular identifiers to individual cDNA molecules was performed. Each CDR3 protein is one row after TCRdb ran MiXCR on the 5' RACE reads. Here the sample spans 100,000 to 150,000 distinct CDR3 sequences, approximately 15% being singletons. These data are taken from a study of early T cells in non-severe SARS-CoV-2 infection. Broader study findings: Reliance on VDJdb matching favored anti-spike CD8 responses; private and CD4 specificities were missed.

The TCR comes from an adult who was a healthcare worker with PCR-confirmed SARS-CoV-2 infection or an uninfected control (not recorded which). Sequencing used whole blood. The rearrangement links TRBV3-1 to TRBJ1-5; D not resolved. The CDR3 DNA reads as TGTGCCAGCAGCCCCTCCCCTGGGGGCAATCAGCCCCAGCATTTT. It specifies CASSPSPGGNQPQHF.